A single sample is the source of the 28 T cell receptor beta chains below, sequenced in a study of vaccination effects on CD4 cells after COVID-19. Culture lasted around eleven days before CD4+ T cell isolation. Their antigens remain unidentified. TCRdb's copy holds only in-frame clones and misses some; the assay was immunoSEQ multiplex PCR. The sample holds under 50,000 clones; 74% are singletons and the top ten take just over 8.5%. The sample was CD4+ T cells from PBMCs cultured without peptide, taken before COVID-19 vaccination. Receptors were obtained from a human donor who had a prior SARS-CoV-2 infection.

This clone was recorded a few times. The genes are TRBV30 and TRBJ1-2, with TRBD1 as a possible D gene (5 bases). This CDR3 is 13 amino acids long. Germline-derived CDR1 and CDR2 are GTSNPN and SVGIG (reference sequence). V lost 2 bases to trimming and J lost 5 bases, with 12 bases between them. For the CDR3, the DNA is TGTGCCTGGAGTAAAGGGGATCGGTATGGCTACACCTTC. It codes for CAWSKGDRYGYTF.

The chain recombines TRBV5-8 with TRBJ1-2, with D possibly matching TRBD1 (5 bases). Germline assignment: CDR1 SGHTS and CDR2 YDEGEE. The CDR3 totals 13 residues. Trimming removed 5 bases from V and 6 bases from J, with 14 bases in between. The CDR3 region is CASRQGVGDGYTF. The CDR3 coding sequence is TGTGCCAGCAGGCAAGGGGTTGGTGATGGCTACACCTTC.

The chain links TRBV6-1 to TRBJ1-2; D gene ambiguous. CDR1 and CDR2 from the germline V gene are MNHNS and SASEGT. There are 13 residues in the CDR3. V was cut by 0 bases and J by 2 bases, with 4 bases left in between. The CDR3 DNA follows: TGTGCCAGCAGTGAAGCCGGAAACTATGGCTACACCTTC. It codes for CASSEAGNYGYTF.

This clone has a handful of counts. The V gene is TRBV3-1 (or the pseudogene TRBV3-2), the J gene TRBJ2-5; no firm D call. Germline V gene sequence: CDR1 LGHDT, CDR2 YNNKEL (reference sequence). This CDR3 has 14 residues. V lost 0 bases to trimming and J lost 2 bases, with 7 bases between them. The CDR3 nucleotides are TGTGCCAGCAGCCAAGAGAGTATACAAGAGACCCAGTACTTC. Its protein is CASSQESIQETQYF.

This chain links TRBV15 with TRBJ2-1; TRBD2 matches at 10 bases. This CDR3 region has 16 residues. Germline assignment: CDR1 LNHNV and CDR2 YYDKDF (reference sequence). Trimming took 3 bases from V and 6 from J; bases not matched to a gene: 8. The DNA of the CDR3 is TGTGCCACCAGCAGGACCCTAGCGGGAGTGGGCAATGAGCAGTTCTTC. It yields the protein CATSRTLAGVGNEQFF.

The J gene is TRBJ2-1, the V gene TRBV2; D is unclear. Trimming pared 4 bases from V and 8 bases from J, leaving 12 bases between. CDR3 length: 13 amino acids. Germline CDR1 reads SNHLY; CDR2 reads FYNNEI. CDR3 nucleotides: TGTGCCAGCAGTGTTAGCCCTACGCATGAGCAGTTCTTC. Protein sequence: CASSVSPTHEQFF. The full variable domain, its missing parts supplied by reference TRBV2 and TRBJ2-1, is EPEVTQTPSHQVTQMGQEVILRCVPISNHLYFYWYRQILGQKVEFLVSFYNNEISEKSEIFDDQFSVERPDGSNFTLKIRSTKLEDSAMYFCASSVSPTHEQFFGPGTRLTVL.

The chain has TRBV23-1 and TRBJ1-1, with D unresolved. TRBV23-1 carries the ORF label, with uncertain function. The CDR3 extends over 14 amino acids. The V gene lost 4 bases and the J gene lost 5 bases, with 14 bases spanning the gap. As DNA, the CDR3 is TGCGCCAGCAGTCCCCGGGCGGAGGGTACTGAAGCTTTCTTT. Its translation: CASSPRAEGTEAFF.

The DNA of the CDR3 is TGCGCCAGCAGCTTGGCTGAACTGAACACTGAAGCTTTCTTT. It codes for CASSLAELNTEAFF. V is TRBV5-1 and J is TRBJ1-1; D is uncertain. Germline V gives CDR1 SGHRS, CDR2 YFSETQ. The length of the CDR3 is 14 residues. Trimming cost V 0 bases and J 0 bases, with 6 bases left between them.

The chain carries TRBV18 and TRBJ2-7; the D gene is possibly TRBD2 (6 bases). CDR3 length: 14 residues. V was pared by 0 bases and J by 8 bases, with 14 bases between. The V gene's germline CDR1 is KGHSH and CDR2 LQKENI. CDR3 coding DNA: TGTGCCAGCTCACCACCGGGGGTAGCGGTGAAGCAGTACTTC. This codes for CASSPPGVAVKQYF.

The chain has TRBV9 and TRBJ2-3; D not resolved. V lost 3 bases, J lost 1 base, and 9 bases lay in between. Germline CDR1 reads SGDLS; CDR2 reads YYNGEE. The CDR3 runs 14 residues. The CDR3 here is CASSGMIGTDTQYF. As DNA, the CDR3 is TGTGCCAGCAGCGGGATGATAGGCACAGATACGCAGTATTTT.

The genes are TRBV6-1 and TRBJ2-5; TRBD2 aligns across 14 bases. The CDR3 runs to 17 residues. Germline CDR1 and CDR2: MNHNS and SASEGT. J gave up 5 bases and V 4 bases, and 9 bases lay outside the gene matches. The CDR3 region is CASSGWTSGGYEETQYF. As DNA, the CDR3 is TGTGCCAGCAGTGGTTGGACTAGCGGGGGGTATGAGGAGACCCAGTACTTC.

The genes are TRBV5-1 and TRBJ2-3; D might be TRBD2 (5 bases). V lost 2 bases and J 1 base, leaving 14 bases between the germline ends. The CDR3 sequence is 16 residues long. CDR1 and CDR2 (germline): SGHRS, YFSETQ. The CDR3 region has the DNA TGCGCCAGCAGCTTAGATGGAGGAGACCGCACAGATACGCAGTATTTT. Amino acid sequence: CASSLDGGDRTDTQYF.

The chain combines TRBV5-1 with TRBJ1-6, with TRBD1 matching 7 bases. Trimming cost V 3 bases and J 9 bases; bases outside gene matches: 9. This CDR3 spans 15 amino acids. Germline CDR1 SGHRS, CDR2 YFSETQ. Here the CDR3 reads CASSYETGNISPLHF. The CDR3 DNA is TGCGCCAGCAGCTATGAGACAGGGAATATTTCACCCCTCCACTTT.

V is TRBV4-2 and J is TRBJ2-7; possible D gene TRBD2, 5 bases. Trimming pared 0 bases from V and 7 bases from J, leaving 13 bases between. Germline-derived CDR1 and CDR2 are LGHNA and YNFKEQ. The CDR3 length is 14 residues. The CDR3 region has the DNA TGTGCCAGCAGCCAAGACCCCGCGACGGGGGAGCAGTACTTC. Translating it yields CASSQDPATGEQYF.

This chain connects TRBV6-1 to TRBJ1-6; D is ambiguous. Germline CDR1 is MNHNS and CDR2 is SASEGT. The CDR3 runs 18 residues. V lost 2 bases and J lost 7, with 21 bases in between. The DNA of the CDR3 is TGTGCCAGCAGTGAATCCCGGTGGGCTTGGGTACGCAATTCACCCCTCCACTTT. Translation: CASSESRWAWVRNSPLHF.

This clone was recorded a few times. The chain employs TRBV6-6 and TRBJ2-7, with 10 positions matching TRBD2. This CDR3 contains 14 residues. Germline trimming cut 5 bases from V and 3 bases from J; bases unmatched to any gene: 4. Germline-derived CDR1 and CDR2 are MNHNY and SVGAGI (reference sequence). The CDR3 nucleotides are TGTGCCAGCAGTCGGACTAGCGGTATCTACGAGCAGTACTTC. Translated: CASSRTSGIYEQYF.

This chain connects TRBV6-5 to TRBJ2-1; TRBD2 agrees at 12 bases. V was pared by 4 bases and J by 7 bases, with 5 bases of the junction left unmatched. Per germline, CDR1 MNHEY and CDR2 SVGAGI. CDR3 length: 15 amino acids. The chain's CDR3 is CASSLLAGGANEQFF. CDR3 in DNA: TGTGCCAGCAGTTTACTAGCGGGAGGCGCTAATGAGCAGTTCTTC.

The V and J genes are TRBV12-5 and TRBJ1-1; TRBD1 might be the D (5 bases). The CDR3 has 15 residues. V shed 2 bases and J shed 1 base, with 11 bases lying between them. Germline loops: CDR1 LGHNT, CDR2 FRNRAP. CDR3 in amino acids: CASGLYGGENTEAFF. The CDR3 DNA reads TGTGCTAGTGGTTTGTATGGGGGAGAGAACACTGAAGCTTTCTTT.

The CDR3 DNA reads TGTGCCAGCAGCTTAGATGCTAGCGGGTGGGGGCCAGATACGCAGTATTTT. This codes for CASSLDASGWGPDTQYF. The chain has TRBV11-3 and TRBJ2-3; 8 bases line up with TRBD2. The germline V gene encodes CDR1 SGHNT and CDR2 YENEEA. J was trimmed by 4 bases and V by 0 bases; bases with no gene match: 9. The CDR3 length is 17 residues.

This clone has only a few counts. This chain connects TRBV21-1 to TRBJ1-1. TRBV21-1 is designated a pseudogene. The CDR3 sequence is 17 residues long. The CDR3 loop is CASSTGVGIGMNTEAFF. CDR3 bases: TGTGCCAGCAGCACGGGTGTGGGTATAGGGATGAACACTGAAGCTTTCTTT.

CDR3 sequence: CAILRTSYEQYF. For the CDR3, the DNA is TGCGCTATCCTCCGGACCTCCTACGAGCAGTACTTC. This rearrangement joins TRBV23-1 to TRBJ2-7; D unresolved. TRBV23-1 is labeled an ORF, and its function is uncertain. This CDR3 is built from 12 residues.

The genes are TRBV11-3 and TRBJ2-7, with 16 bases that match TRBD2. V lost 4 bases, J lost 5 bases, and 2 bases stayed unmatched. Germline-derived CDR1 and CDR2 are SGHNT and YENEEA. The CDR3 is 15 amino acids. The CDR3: CASSSGLAGGHEQYF. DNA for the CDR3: TGTGCCAGCAGCTCGGGACTAGCGGGAGGGCACGAGCAGTACTTC.

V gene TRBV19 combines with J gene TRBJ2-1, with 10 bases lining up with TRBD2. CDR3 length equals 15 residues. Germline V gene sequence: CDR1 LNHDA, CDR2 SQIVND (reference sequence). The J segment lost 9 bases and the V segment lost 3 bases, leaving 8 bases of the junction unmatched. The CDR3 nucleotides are TGTGCCAGTAGTATCCTAGCGGGGGCCTATTCTGAGCAGTTCTTC. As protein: CASSILAGAYSEQFF. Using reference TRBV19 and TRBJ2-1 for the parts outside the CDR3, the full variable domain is DGGITQSPKYLFRKEGQNVTLSCEQNLNHDAMYWYRQDPGQGLRLIYYSQIVNDFQKGDIAEGYSVSREKKESFPLTVTSAQKNPTAFYLCASSILAGAYSEQFFGPGTRLTVL.

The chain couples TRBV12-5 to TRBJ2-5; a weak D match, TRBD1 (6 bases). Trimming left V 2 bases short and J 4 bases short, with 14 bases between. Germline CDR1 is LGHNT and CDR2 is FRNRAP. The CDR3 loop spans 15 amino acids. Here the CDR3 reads CASGLTRGQPETQYF. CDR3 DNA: TGTGCTAGTGGTTTGACCAGGGGCCAGCCAGAGACCCAGTACTTC.

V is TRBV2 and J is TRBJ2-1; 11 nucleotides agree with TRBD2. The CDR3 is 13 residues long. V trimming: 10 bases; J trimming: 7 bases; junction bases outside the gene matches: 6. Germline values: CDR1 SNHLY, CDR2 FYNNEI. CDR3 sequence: CAKTGLAENEQFF. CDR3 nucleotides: TGTGCCAAAACGGGACTAGCGGAGAATGAGCAGTTCTTC.

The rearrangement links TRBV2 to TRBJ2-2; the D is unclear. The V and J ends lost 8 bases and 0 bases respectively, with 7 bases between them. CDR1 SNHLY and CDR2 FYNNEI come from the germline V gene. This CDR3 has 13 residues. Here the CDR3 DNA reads TGTGCCAGCCAGCCCGCGAACACCGGGGAGCTGTTTTTT. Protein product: CASQPANTGELFF. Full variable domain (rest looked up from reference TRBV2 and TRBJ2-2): EPEVTQTPSHQVTQMGQEVILRCVPISNHLYFYWYRQILGQKVEFLVSFYNNEISEKSEIFDDQFSVERPDGSNFTLKIRSTKLEDSAMYFCASQPANTGELFFGEGSRLTVL.

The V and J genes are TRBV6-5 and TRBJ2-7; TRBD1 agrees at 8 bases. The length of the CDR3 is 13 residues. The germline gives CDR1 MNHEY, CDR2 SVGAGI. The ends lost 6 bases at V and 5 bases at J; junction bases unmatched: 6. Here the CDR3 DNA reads TGTGCCAGCAGGAGGCAGGGGGCGAACGAGCAGTACTTC. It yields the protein CASRRQGANEQYF.

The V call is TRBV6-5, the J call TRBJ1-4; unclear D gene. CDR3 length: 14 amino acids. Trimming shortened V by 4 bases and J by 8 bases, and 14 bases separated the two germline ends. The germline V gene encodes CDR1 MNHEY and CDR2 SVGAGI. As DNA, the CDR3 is TGTGCCAGCAGTTTTCGTGTAATAGGGGAAAAACTGTTTTTT. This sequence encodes CASSFRVIGEKLFF.